The T cell receptor beta chain described here comes from a study of CD8 T cells in ankylosing spondylitis. This clonotype was recorded many times. Trimming removed 0 bases from V and 3 bases from J; junction bases left unmatched: 7. CDR3 size: 18 residues. CDR1 is LGHDT and CDR2 is YNNKEL in the germline V gene (reference sequence). TCRdb re-derived calls from the 5' RACE reads in MiXCR, one entry per CDR3 protein. Among approximately 340,000 distinct CDR3 sequences listed, 14% to 15% were seen once. The chain employs TRBV3-1 and TRBJ2-1; 11 bases are shared with TRBD2. Material: blood, either unsorted or a sorted T cell fraction (not recorded which). The TCR was taken from a male donor with ankylosing spondylitis or in good health (not recorded which). The CDR3 protein is CASSQDLTSGTLYNEQFF. The CDR3 DNA is TGTGCCAGCAGCCAAGATTTGACTAGCGGGACCCTCTACAATGAGCAGTTCTTC.